These 32 T cell receptor beta chains were all obtained from the same sample, sequenced in a study of CD8 T cells in ankylosing spondylitis. One entry per CDR3 protein results from TCRdb running MiXCR on the 5' RACE reads. The table has about 340,000 distinct CDR3 sequences, roughly 14% seen once. Source material: blood, either unsorted or a sorted T cell fraction (not recorded which). All receptors derive from a male donor with ankylosing spondylitis or in good health (not recorded which).

Only a few counts were recorded for this clonotype. The V and J genes are TRBV20-1 and TRBJ2-3; TRBD2 aligns across 9 bases. J was trimmed by 3 bases and V by 5 bases; bases with no gene match: 15. Germline CDR1 is DFQATT and CDR2 is SNEGSKA (reference sequence). The CDR3 is made up of 17 amino acids. CDR3 nucleotides: TGCAGTGCTTCCGACCGTCCGAGCGGGAGGAGGACAGATACGCAGTATTTT. This gives the protein CSASDRPSGRRTDTQYF.

This chain joins TRBV4-1 and TRBJ1-4; D is perhaps TRBD1 (5 bases). The V end lost 3 bases, the J end lost 0 bases, and 5 bases lay between the germline ends. The CDR3 runs to 14 residues. Germline V gene lookup returns CDR1 MGHRA and CDR2 YSYEKL. For the CDR3, the DNA is TGCGCCAGCAGCCAGGGGGCAACTAATGAAAAACTGTTTTTT. Protein: CASSQGATNEKLFF.

This clonotype came up a few times. The chain couples TRBV6-6 to TRBJ1-1; D not certain. The CDR3 spans 12 residues. V was clipped by 6 bases and J by 1 base, with 6 bases between them. CDR1 and CDR2 (germline): MNHNY, SVGAGI (reference sequence). CDR3 sequence (DNA): TGTGCCAGCAGGCTCCAGAACACTGAAGCTTTCTTT. It codes for CASRLQNTEAFF.

This clonotype was seen a few times. The chain's CDR3 is CASGTGTALETQYF. As DNA, the CDR3 is TGCGCCAGCGGTACCGGGACAGCGCTAGAGACCCAGTACTTC. The chain joins TRBV10-1 to TRBJ2-5, with 7 bases lining up with TRBD1. Germline V gene sequence: CDR1 WNHNN, CDR2 SYGVQD (reference sequence). The V and J ends lost 8 bases and 4 bases, in that order; junction bases with no gene match: 10. This CDR3 is 14 amino acids long.

The rearrangement joins TRBV29-1 to TRBJ2-7; D tentatively fits TRBD1 or TRBD2 (6 bases each). CDR3 size: 13 residues. Germline V gene sequence: CDR1 SQVTM, CDR2 ANQGSEA. With 4 bases removed from V and 6 bases from J, the gap between germline ends came to 16 bases. CDR3 nucleotide sequence: TGCAGCGTTGGGGGGGCGTCGGCTGGCGAGCAGTACTTC. Translation gives CSVGGASAGEQYF.

This clonotype appeared many times. This rearrangement joins TRBV12-3 or TRBV12-4 to TRBJ1-5; D perhaps matches TRBD1 (5 bases). Trimming took off 7 bases at V and 4 bases at J, with 14 bases between the two ends. There are 14 residues in the CDR3. DNA for the CDR3: TGTGCCAGCACCCTAGGGGCTCGGAATCAGCCCCAGCATTTT. Encoded protein: CASTLGARNQPQHF.

A few counts support this clonotype. This chain joins TRBV4-2 and TRBJ1-1; no clear D. The length of the CDR3 is 15 residues. V lost 4 bases and J 0 bases, leaving 12 bases between the germline ends. Germline loops: CDR1 LGHNA, CDR2 YNFKEQ. DNA of the CDR3: TGTGCCAGCAGCCCTCGAGGCGGGGTGAACACTGAAGCTTTCTTT. Protein product: CASSPRGGVNTEAFF.

This clonotype has ten or more counts. V gene TRBV5-1 combines with J gene TRBJ1-1; D possibly corresponds to TRBD1 (5 bases). The V gene's germline CDR1 is SGHRS and CDR2 YFSETQ. V was shortened by 4 bases and J by 3 bases, with 13 bases between the two germline ends. This CDR3 is 14 amino acids long. This CDR3 is CASSPTDSHTEAFF. The CDR3 DNA reads as TGCGCCAGCAGCCCGACCGACAGCCACACTGAAGCTTTCTTT.

This chain joins TRBV7-8 and TRBJ2-2, with 7 bases matching TRBD2. With 2 bases clipped from V and 0 bases from J, the junction kept 6 bases outside the gene matches. From germline, CDR1 is SGHVS and CDR2 FQNEAQ. CDR3 size: 17 residues. CDR3 in amino acids: CASSLLAGVTNTGELFF. The CDR3, as DNA: TGTGCCAGCAGCTTATTGGCGGGGGTGACGAACACCGGGGAGCTGTTTTTT.

In DNA, the CDR3 is TGTGCCAGCAGCCAAGTCATACAGGGCCCAGATACGCAGTATTTT. Its translation: CASSQVIQGPDTQYF. This chain connects TRBV3-1 to TRBJ2-3, with a possible D match to TRBD1 (6 bases). Trimming shortened V by 1 base and J by 4 bases, and 12 bases separated the two germline ends. The CDR3 extends over 15 amino acids. Per the germline V gene, CDR1 is LGHDT and CDR2 is YNNKEL (reference sequence).

This clonotype has ten or more counts. The chain recombines TRBV5-1 with TRBJ2-1; a weak D match, TRBD2 (6 bases). The germline V gene has CDR1 SGHRS and CDR2 YFSETQ. The CDR3 contains 18 residues. V lost 0 bases and J lost 1, with 17 bases in between. The CDR3 protein is CASSLASGSFLSYNEQFF. CDR3 DNA sequence: TGCGCCAGCAGCTTGGCCAGCGGGTCCTTCTTATCCTACAATGAGCAGTTCTTC.

This clonotype has more than one count but fewer than ten. The genes are TRBV7-9 and TRBJ2-1, with a tentative D call TRBD1 (8 bases). V lost 5 bases and J lost 7, with 18 bases in between. Germline loops: CDR1 SEHNR, CDR2 FQNEAQ (reference sequence). This CDR3 is 15 amino acids long. The CDR3 region has the DNA TGTGCCAGCAGCCCGACGGTACAGGGGGGGAATGAGCAGTTCTTC. Its translation is CASSPTVQGGNEQFF.

This clonotype occurred many times. V usage is TRBV5-1 and J usage is TRBJ2-3; possibly TRBD2 for D (6 bases). Trimming stripped 6 bases from V and 5 bases from J, with 16 bases between. CDR1 is SGHRS and CDR2 is YFSETQ in the germline V gene. The CDR3 runs to 14 residues. The CDR3 DNA reads as TGCGCCAGCAATCCCGGGGGACGCAAAGATACGCAGTATTTT. Its protein product is CASNPGGRKDTQYF.

This clonotype was seen a few times. The chain couples TRBV20-1 to TRBJ1-2, with 7 bases fitting TRBD1. The V gene's germline CDR1 is DFQATT and CDR2 SNEGSKA (reference sequence). Trimming took 5 bases from V and 1 from J; bases not matched to a gene: 16. The CDR3 sequence is 17 residues long. The CDR3 region is CSAVVFPTGTNNYGYTF. The CDR3 DNA sequence: TGCAGTGCTGTCGTATTTCCGACAGGGACAAATAACTATGGCTACACCTTC.

This clonotype was counted once. V is TRBV6-1 and J is TRBJ2-3; 12 bases align to TRBD2. V shed 7 bases and J 0 bases; nucleotides not matched to a gene: 11. This CDR3 is built from 18 residues. Germline CDR1 and CDR2: MNHNS and SASEGT. In DNA form, the CDR3 reads TGTGCCAGCAAGACTAGCGGGGGCCCTTTGTCTAGCACAGATACGCAGTATTTT. Translation: CASKTSGGPLSSTDTQYF.

This clonotype turned up a few times. The chain carries TRBV11-1 and TRBJ2-1; D might be TRBD2 (6 bases). Trimming pared 5 bases from V and 8 bases from J, leaving 13 bases between. CDR1 and CDR2 (germline): SGHAT, FQDESV (reference sequence). There are 13 residues in the CDR3. CDR3 DNA sequence: TGTGCCAGCAGCCAGGGACTGAGCTATGAGCAGTTCTTC. Translation: CASSQGLSYEQFF. Complete variable domain (other parts from reference TRBV11-1 and TRBJ2-1): EAEVAQSPRYKITEKSQAVAFWCDPISGHATLYWYRQILGQGPELLVQFQDESVVDDSQLPKDRFSAERLKGVDSTLKIQPAELGDSAMYLCASSQGLSYEQFFGPGTRLTVL.

This chain connects TRBV2 to TRBJ2-5; a weak D match, TRBD1 (5 bases). Germline V gives CDR1 SNHLY, CDR2 FYNNEI. The CDR3 covers 14 residues. V was pared by 5 bases and J by 5 bases, with 15 bases between. The CDR3 DNA follows: TGTGCCAGCAGTCCCAGGGCCCATGGGGAGACCCAGTACTTC. Translating it yields CASSPRAHGETQYF. The full variable domain, with the rest looked up from reference TRBV2 and TRBJ2-5, is EPEVTQTPSHQVTQMGQEVILRCVPISNHLYFYWYRQILGQKVEFLVSFYNNEISEKSEIFDDQFSVERPDGSNFTLKIRSTKLEDSAMYFCASSPRAHGETQYFGPGTRLLVL.

There are a few counts of this clonotype. The V gene is TRBV15, the J gene TRBJ2-7, with 8 bases matching TRBD1. With V trimmed by 2 bases and J by 0 bases, 6 bases remained unmatched. Germline CDR1 reads LNHNV; CDR2 reads YYDKDF (reference sequence). This CDR3 region has 16 residues. The CDR3 here is CATSRYNRGSSYEQYF. The CDR3 nucleotides are TGTGCCACCAGCAGATATAACAGGGGGAGCTCCTACGAGCAGTACTTC.

The genes are TRBV20-1 and TRBJ2-1; TRBD2 matches 10 bases. The trim removed 0 bases at V and 8 bases at J, leaving 13 bases unmatched. The germline gives CDR1 DFQATT, CDR2 SNEGSKA (reference sequence). The CDR3 has 17 residues. The CDR3 region is CSARDHLKSGGADEQFF. The DNA of the CDR3 is TGCAGTGCTAGAGATCACCTAAAAAGCGGGGGGGCCGATGAGCAGTTCTTC.

This chain connects TRBV10-3 to TRBJ2-2, with D unclear. This CDR3 comprises 13 residues. Trimming removed 11 bases from V and 2 bases from J, with 12 bases in between. Per the germline V gene, CDR1 is ENHRY and CDR2 is SYGVKD. The CDR3 loop reads CAVALGNTGELFF. CDR3 sequence (DNA): TGTGCCGTCGCCCTAGGTAACACCGGGGAGCTGTTTTTT.

The chain joins TRBV9 to TRBJ1-1; no definite D call. This CDR3 is built from 13 residues. Trimming removed 1 base from V and 6 bases from J, with 10 bases in between. Germline V CDR1 and CDR2: SGDLS, YYNGEE. The CDR3 reads CASSVQLRAEAFF. The DNA of the CDR3 is TGTGCCAGCAGCGTACAGCTCCGCGCTGAAGCTTTCTTT.

This clonotype was seen only a few times. This chain connects TRBV29-1 to TRBJ2-7, with 11 bases aligning to TRBD1. This CDR3 has 13 residues. J gave up 4 bases and V 6 bases, and 5 bases lay outside the gene matches. Per the germline V gene, CDR1 is SQVTM and CDR2 is ANQGSEA. The CDR3: CSVGTGGIYEQYF. DNA for the CDR3: TGCAGCGTGGGGACAGGGGGAATTTACGAGCAGTACTTC.

In this sample, this clonotype turned up a few times. The J gene is TRBJ2-7, the V gene TRBV20-1, with 10 bases aligning to TRBD1. J was trimmed by 1 base and V by 5 bases; bases with no gene match: 8. This CDR3 spans 15 amino acids. In germline, CDR1 is DFQATT, CDR2 SNEGSKA (reference sequence). The chain's CDR3 is CSADPGQGTSYEQYF. The CDR3, as DNA: TGCAGTGCTGATCCGGGACAGGGGACTTCCTACGAGCAGTACTTC.

This clonotype came up a few times. This chain links TRBV4-1 with TRBJ2-7; D may correspond to TRBD1 or TRBD2 (7 bases each). Trimming stripped 4 bases from V and 0 bases from J, with 22 bases between. Germline CDR1 MGHRA, CDR2 YSYEKL. The CDR3 length is 18 residues. Written as DNA, the CDR3 is TGCGCCAGCAGCCTTTTGCAGGGGGGGCTGAGTTCCTCCTACGAGCAGTACTTC. It encodes CASSLLQGGLSSSYEQYF.

The chain joins TRBV14 to TRBJ2-7; 7 bases match TRBD1. Trimming removed 3 bases from V and 2 bases from J; junction bases left unmatched: 4. This CDR3 comprises 14 residues. Germline-derived CDR1 and CDR2 are SGHDN and FVKESK. The CDR3 protein is CASSHPGTAYEQYF. The CDR3 bases are TGTGCCAGCAGCCACCCCGGGACAGCCTACGAGCAGTACTTC. The full variable domain, its missing parts supplied by reference TRBV14 and TRBJ2-7, is EAGVTQFPSHSVIEKGQTVTLRCDPISGHDNLYWYRRVMGKEIKFLLHFVKESKQDESGMPNNRFLAERTGGTYSTLKVQPAELEDSGVYFCASSHPGTAYEQYFGPGTRLTVT.

At least ten counts were recorded for this clonotype. The chain is built from TRBV3-1 and TRBJ1-1, with 7 positions matching TRBD1. V lost 4 bases and J lost 1; bases outside the gene matches: 6. The germline gives CDR1 LGHDT, CDR2 YNNKEL (reference sequence). The CDR3 is 15 residues long. CDR3 loop: CASSPYRTGNTEAFF. The DNA of the CDR3 is TGTGCCAGCAGCCCTTACCGGACAGGGAACACTGAAGCTTTCTTT.

In its sample, this clonotype was seen a few times. The chain is built from TRBV10-3 and TRBJ2-3; a weak D match, TRBD2 (6 bases). Germline-derived CDR1 and CDR2 are ENHRY and SYGVKD. V gave up 4 bases and J gave up 2 bases, with 7 bases separating them. The length of the CDR3 is 13 residues. Here the CDR3 reads CAISAGDTDTQYF. The CDR3 DNA reads as TGTGCCATCAGTGCGGGGGACACAGATACGCAGTATTTT.

The chain couples TRBV28 to TRBJ2-5, with D perhaps being TRBD1 or TRBD2 (5 bases each). This CDR3 is 14 amino acids long. The V gene lost 5 bases and the J gene lost 5 bases, with 15 bases spanning the gap. Germline CDR1 is MDHEN and CDR2 is SYDVKM. As DNA, the CDR3 is TGTGCCAGCAGTCCGCCGGGACGCTGGGAGACCCAGTACTTC. Its translation is CASSPPGRWETQYF.

This clonotype was picked up many times. J is TRBJ2-1 and V is TRBV5-1; the D is unclear. CDR1 and CDR2 (germline): SGHRS, YFSETQ. Trimming cost V 4 bases and J 2 bases, with 10 bases left between them. The CDR3 covers 14 residues. The CDR3 loop reads CASSATIPYNEQFF. The DNA for the CDR3 is TGCGCCAGCAGCGCCACCATCCCCTACAATGAGCAGTTCTTC.

The rearrangement joins TRBV5-1 to TRBJ2-1; either TRBD1 or TRBD2 may supply D (5 bases each). CDR3 length: 16 residues. V was trimmed by 0 bases and J by 0 bases, leaving 10 bases between them. CDR1 is SGHRS, CDR2 YFSETQ, per germline. CDR3 amino acids: CASSLGGSTSYNEQFF. For the CDR3, the DNA is TGCGCCAGCAGCTTGGGGGGGTCCACCTCCTACAATGAGCAGTTCTTC.

This clonotype was counted a few times. DNA for the CDR3: TGCAGCGTTGAGCCCAACAGGGCTCGGAACACTGAAGCTTTCTTT. Amino acid sequence: CSVEPNRARNTEAFF. This chain joins TRBV29-1 and TRBJ1-1; D is perhaps TRBD1 (6 bases). Germline V gene data show CDR1 as SQVTM and CDR2 as ANQGSEA. The CDR3 length is 15 residues. V lost 3 bases and J 1 base, leaving 15 bases between the germline ends.

This clonotype was seen a few times. The gene calls are TRBV10-3 and TRBJ2-5, with D perhaps matching TRBD2 (6 bases). V lost 10 bases and J lost 5, with 14 bases in between. Looked up from germline, CDR1 is ENHRY and CDR2 is SYGVKD. The CDR3 runs 12 residues. The CDR3 coding sequence is TGTGCCACCTCCGGGACTGGGGAGACCCAGTACTTC. It specifies CATSGTGETQYF.